The 9 T cell receptor beta chains in this list originate from one sample, sequenced in a study of shared clonotypes between healthy human individuals. Libraries were prepared by immunoSEQ multiplex PCR; TCRdb keeps only in-frame clonotypes and omits some of them. The table includes 850,000 to 1,100,000 clones, around three quarters detected once. Material for sequencing was memory CD4+ T cells from PBMCs. Sample subset: CD45RA-negative fraction. The receptors here all came from a man aged 18 to 30 in good health. Some clones in this sample may be carry-over from other donors' samples.

This clone was detected a few times. The gene calls are TRBV30 and TRBJ2-3; 7 bases agree with TRBD2. The CDR3 runs to 13 residues. Germline-derived CDR1 and CDR2 are GTSNPN and SVGIG (reference sequence). Unmatched junction bases numbered 5, after V lost 2 bases and J lost 6 bases. The DNA for the CDR3 is TGTGCCTGGAGTTTCTGGGGAGGGGATACGCAGTATTTT. Residues: CAWSFWGGDTQYF.

This rearrangement joins TRBV7-9 to TRBJ2-2, with 8 bases aligning to TRBD2. Germline CDR1 SEHNR, CDR2 FQNEAQ (reference sequence). Trimming removed 5 bases from V and 1 base from J; junction bases left unmatched: 9. This CDR3 has 17 amino acids. The CDR3 region is CASSPPSSGRNTGELFF. CDR3 DNA sequence: TGTGCCAGCAGCCCTCCTTCCAGCGGGAGGAACACCGGGGAGCTGTTTTTT. The variable domain in full, with the rest retrieved from reference TRBV7-9 and TRBJ2-2, is DTGVSQNPRHKITKRGQNVTFRCDPISEHNRLYWYRQTLGQGPEFLTYFQNEAQLEKSRLLSDRFSAERPKGSFSTLEIQRTEQGDSAMYLCASSPPSSGRNTGELFFGEGSRLTVL.

The rearrangement links TRBV11-2 to TRBJ2-3; 11 nucleotides match TRBD2. The CDR3 has 18 residues. CDR1 is SGHAT, CDR2 FQNNGV, per germline. The ends lost 3 bases at V and 8 bases at J; junction bases unmatched: 16. In DNA form, the CDR3 reads TGTGCCAGCAGCTTCCGCCCCCTATCCGGGACTAGCGGAGTTACGCAGTATTTT. Its protein product is CASSFRPLSGTSGVTQYF.

This clone was found a few times. The V gene is TRBV5-4, the J gene TRBJ1-3, with TRBD1 matching over 9 bases. V trimming: 4 bases; J trimming: 4 bases; junction bases outside the gene matches: 6. The germline CDR1 and CDR2 sequences are SGHNT and YYREEE (reference sequence). The CDR3 extends over 15 amino acids. The CDR3 protein is CASSPQGAGGNTIYF. DNA for the CDR3: TGTGCCAGCAGCCCACAGGGGGCAGGGGGAAACACCATATATTTT.

Points on this clone: Other nucleotide sequences from this sample produce the same CDR3. V and J are TRBV19 and TRBJ1-4; no clear D gene. Per germline, CDR1 LNHDA and CDR2 SQIVND (reference sequence). V dropped 3 bases and J dropped 5 bases, with 10 bases sitting between them. This CDR3 comprises 14 residues. CDR3 sequence: CASSIGSGNEKLFF. In DNA, the CDR3 is TGTGCCAGTAGTATCGGGTCGGGGAATGAAAAACTGTTTTTT.

The chain links TRBV7-2 to TRBJ1-1; TRBD1 agrees at 7 bases. Trimming took 5 bases from V and 5 from J; bases not matched to a gene: 8. The CDR3 is 14 residues long. In germline, CDR1 is SGHTA, CDR2 FQGNSA. This chain's CDR3 is CASSNTGVRTEAFF. The CDR3 DNA reads TGTGCCAGCAGCAACACAGGGGTTAGGACTGAAGCTTTCTTT.

The rearrangement joins TRBV18 to TRBJ1-2, with no clear D. The CDR3 extends over 15 amino acids. The V and J ends lost 3 bases and 0 bases respectively, with 11 bases between them. The germline gives CDR1 KGHSH, CDR2 LQKENI. CDR3 region: CASSPSPRPNYGYTF. The CDR3 coding sequence is TGTGCCAGCTCACCCTCCCCCCGGCCTAACTATGGCTACACCTTC.

The DNA of the CDR3 is TGTGCCAGCAGTCCCTCCGGGACCCGAGCACGATGGCCAGCTTTCTTT. This sequence encodes CASSPSGTRARWPAFF. The rearrangement joins TRBV28 to TRBJ1-1; D is possibly TRBD1 (5 bases). The V end was cut by 5 bases, the J end by 10 bases, with 26 bases between. Germline CDR1 and CDR2: MDHEN and SYDVKM. The CDR3 spans 16 residues.

The V call is TRBV27, the J call TRBJ2-7, with a possible D match to TRBD1 (5 bases). Germline CDR1 reads MNHEY; CDR2 reads SMNVEV (reference sequence). CDR3 length: 17 amino acids. Trimming stripped 0 bases from V and 3 bases from J, with 18 bases between. The CDR3 coding sequence is TGTGCCAGCAGTTTATCTAAAAGTCGGGCAGGGTACTACGAGCAGTACTTC. It specifies CASSLSKSRAGYYEQYF.